This T cell receptor (beta chain) was retrieved from a study of cytotoxic CD8 clonotypes in ibrutinib-treated CLL. The wider study: Treatment had run for a median roughly 12 months, range 6 to 36, when response samples were taken.

Trimming left V 7 bases short and J 1 base short, with 10 bases between. This CDR3 has 14 amino acids. The V gene's germline CDR1 is LNHDA and CDR2 SQIVND (reference sequence). This table comes from immunoSEQ multiplex PCR, and its TCRdb copy is limited to in-frame clones, with some not included. Counted here are roughly 250,000 clones, 70% occurring once; the ten biggest clones make up about 16%. The TCR comes from a human donor with chronic lymphocytic leukemia. Source: PBMCs, taken after 24 months of ibrutinib treatment. J is TRBJ2-2 and V is TRBV19; D ambiguous. The CDR3 reads CASTPRKNTGELFF. The CDR3 DNA follows: TGTGCCAGTACCCCAAGGAAGAACACCGGGGAGCTGTTTTTT.